The T cell receptor (beta chain) under discussion was sequenced for a study of blood T cell repertoires in COVID-19. Study-wide background: The analysed material was cDNA or gDNA that came from T cells, B-cell-depleted T cells, or PBMCs.

Profiling relied on immunoSEQ multiplex PCR, and the TCRdb table lists in-frame clones only, not all of them. The repertoire holds roughly 68,000 clones, with approximately 88% as singletons. The ends lost 8 bases at V and 2 bases at J; junction bases unmatched: 6. Looked up from germline, CDR1 is MNHEY and CDR2 is SMNVEV (reference sequence). The CDR3 has 14 residues. This chain joins TRBV27 and TRBJ1-2, with 9 positions matching TRBD1. What was sequenced was peripheral blood. This clonotype was obtained from a woman in her 70s with acute or convalescent COVID-19. The CDR3 loop is CASLPGTGNYGYTF. The CDR3 nucleotides are TGTGCCAGCTTACCCGGGACAGGGAACTATGGCTACACCTTC.